This TCR beta chain is drawn from a study of response to subunit inactivated influenza vaccine. Using its own MiXCR run on the RT-PCR reads, TCRdb lists one record per CDR3 protein. This table holds 550,000 to 800,000 distinct CDR3 sequences, roughly 14% found once. The receptor comes from a man aged 50 to 59 who received an inactivated influenza vaccine. The sample here was PBMCs from blood, taken approximately 15 days before vaccination.

CDR3 DNA: TGCAGTGCTAACAGGGAAAATCAGCCCCAGCATTTT. It encodes CSANRENQPQHF. The chain combines TRBV20-1 with TRBJ1-5; possibly TRBD1 for D (6 bases). The CDR3 consists of 12 residues. CDR1 and CDR2 (germline): DFQATT, SNEGSKA (reference sequence). Trimming cost V 4 bases and J 4 bases, with 8 bases left between them.